This is a list of T cell receptor beta chains from one sample in a study of cytomegalovirus exposure and HLA in healthy donors. TCRdb's table, derived via immunoSEQ multiplex PCR, lists solely in-frame clones and lacks some. The data hold 100,000 to 150,000 clones, with around 74% observed a single time. The sequenced sample consisted of PBMCs. Receptors originate from a woman between 50 and 59 years old in good health and CMV-seropositive. Each CDR3 is given with its conserved first and last residue.

v_gene	j_gene	CDR3aa
TRBV7-9	TRBJ2-2	CASSKTGTTNTGELFF
TRBV10-1	TRBJ2-7	CASSLTSGARTYEQYF
TRBV13	TRBJ2-1	CASSILAGSTNEQFF
TRBV10-2	TRBJ1-2	CASSDRKDYGYTF
TRBV5-8	TRBJ2-3	CASSPEVGSTDTQYF
TRBV29-1	TRBJ1-2	CSVDRPRDRVSGYTF
TRBV10-3	TRBJ2-7	CAITKGIGGDYEQYF
TRBV9	TRBJ2-1	CASSVGLAGATGEQFF
TRBV7-2	TRBJ1-2	CASSPWTGGEGYTF
TRBV2	TRBJ2-1	CASRSHGTSGGASSYNEQFF
TRBV15	TRBJ1-5	CATSRDTIGAQPQHF
TRBV28	TRBJ1-1	CATRKTTGLSEAFF
TRBV28	TRBJ2-5	CASSSTGGSWKTQYF
TRBV18	TRBJ2-5	CASSRLAGKEETQYF
TRBV19	TRBJ2-1	CASSIEGVRGEEQFF
TRBV5-1	TRBJ2-7	CASSFQGGNEQYF
TRBV7-9	TRBJ2-7	CASSPQGLLYEQYF
TRBV7-8	TRBJ1-3	CASSHRGRRNTIYF
TRBV18	TRBJ1-1	CASSPSGQGLSFF
TRBV7-2	TRBJ2-2	CASSPTGLAAHTGELFF
TRBV28	TRBJ2-5	CASSRGQGRETQYF
TRBV4-1	TRBJ1-2	CASSQDGGRVSVTF
TRBV15	TRBJ2-6	CATSRRGRAGANVLTF
TRBV5-1	TRBJ1-4	CASSLAPGGAGEKLFF
TRBV29-1	TRBJ2-7	CSVEVTTYEQYF
TRBV5-1	TRBJ2-3	CASSLITGADTQYF
TRBV11-3	TRBJ1-3	CASSFVEAAGGNTIYF
TRBV2	TRBJ1-3	CASSAGGNTIYF
TRBV19	TRBJ1-6	CASKGTGGSPLHF
TRBV5-4	TRBJ2-7	CASSLDRARSYEQYF
TRBV5-6	TRBJ2-5	CASSLRLGRGETQYF
TRBV2	TRBJ2-3	CASSESSSFSSTDTQYF
TRBV29-1	TRBJ1-1	CSGLASEAFF
TRBV5-8	TRBJ1-3	CASSLTYSSGNTIYF
TRBV10-3	TRBJ2-6	CGVGGSGANVLTF
TRBV4-1	TRBJ2-6	CASSQQGFSGANVLTF
TRBV7-9	TRBJ2-4	CASSLRGTGEIIQYF
TRBV27	TRBJ2-5	CASSSGGRQETQYF
TRBV18	TRBJ1-3	CASSPYDGSSGNTIYF
TRBV9	TRBJ2-5	CASSAVLAGGETQYF
TRBV29-1	TRBJ2-7	CSVAGTSGSLSSYEQYF
TRBV7-9	TRBJ2-5	CASSSGTGASRETQYF
TRBV12-5	TRBJ1-3	CASGEASGNTIYF
TRBV30	NA	CALYDNEQYF
TRBV5-4	TRBJ2-5	CASSFGGTQETQYF
TRBV19	TRBJ1-5	CASIKDPRGHQPQHF
TRBV2	TRBJ2-5	CASSVGAGGETQYF
TRBV19	TRBJ2-2	CASSGRDRGYTGELFF
TRBV29-1	TRBJ1-2	CSVLGQGNYGYTF
TRBV11-2	TRBJ1-4	CASSLVQRATNEKLFF
TRBV18	TRBJ2-2	CASSPEGQSLAGELFF